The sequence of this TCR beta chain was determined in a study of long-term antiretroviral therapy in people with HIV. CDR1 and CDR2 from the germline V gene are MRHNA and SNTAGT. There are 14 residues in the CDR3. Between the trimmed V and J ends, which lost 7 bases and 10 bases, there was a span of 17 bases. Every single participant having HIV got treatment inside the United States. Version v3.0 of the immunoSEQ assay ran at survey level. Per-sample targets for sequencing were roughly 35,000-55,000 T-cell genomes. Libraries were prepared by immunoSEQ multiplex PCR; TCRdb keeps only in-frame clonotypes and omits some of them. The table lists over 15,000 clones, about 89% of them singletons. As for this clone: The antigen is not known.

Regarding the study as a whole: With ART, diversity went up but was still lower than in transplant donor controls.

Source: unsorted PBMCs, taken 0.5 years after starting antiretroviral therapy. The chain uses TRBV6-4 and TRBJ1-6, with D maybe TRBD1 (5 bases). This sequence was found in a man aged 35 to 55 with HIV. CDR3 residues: CASNVRTMRSPLHF. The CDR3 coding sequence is TGTGCCAGCAATGTGAGGACAATGCGATCACCCCTCCACTTT.